The TCR beta chain described here comes from a study of T cells after yellow fever vaccination. Findings and limits, study-wide: Clonotypes found in both CD4 and CD8 compartments made up a small share.

Worth noting for this clonotype: What it recognizes is unknown.

CDR1 and CDR2 (germline): KGHSH, LQKENI. The CDR3 runs to 16 residues. V was pared by 3 bases and J by 3 bases, with 4 bases of the junction left unmatched. TCRdb used MiXCR to reprocess the 5' RACE reads, holding one entry per CDR3 protein. The sample has 450,000 to 600,000 distinct CDR3 sequences, roughly 17% seen once. The receptor was isolated from a man between 18 and 35 years old who received the YFV17D yellow fever vaccine. The chain employs TRBV18 and TRBJ2-7, with 14 nucleotides matching TRBD2. The material sequenced was PBMCs, taken 5 to 6 days after the first yellow fever vaccination. The CDR3 DNA is TGTGCCAGCTCACCTCCAGGGACTAGCGGGGGCTACGAGCAGTACTTC. It encodes CASSPPGTSGGYEQYF. Complete variable domain (other parts from reference TRBV18 and TRBJ2-7): NAGVMQNPRHLVRRRGQEARLRCSPMKGHSHVYWYRQLPEEGLKFMVYLQKENIIDESGMPKERFSAEFPKEGPSILRIQQVVRGDSAAYFCASSPPGTSGGYEQYFGPGTRLTVT.